The clone carrying this TCR beta chain was detected once. Its antigen is undetermined. This record comes from a study of long-term antiretroviral therapy in people with HIV. Study-level background: Sampling started about a decade before the 2015 immediate-ART recommendation. Findings and limits, study-wide: HIV repertoires had narrower CDR3 length ranges than controls.

The libraries were made with immunoSEQ v3.0 at survey level. Clones were sequenced by immunoSEQ multiplex PCR, and TCRdb holds only the in-frame ones, with some missing. The sample consists of approximately 33,000 clones, approximately 83% of them appearing once. This CDR3 comprises 11 residues. Unmatched junction bases numbered 2, after V lost 3 bases and J lost 7 bases. Looked up from germline, CDR1 is GTSNPN and CDR2 is SVGIG (reference sequence). The starting material was unsorted PBMCs, obtained 0.8 years before starting antiretroviral therapy. The chain recombines TRBV30 with TRBJ1-1, with TRBD1 matching 7 bases. The sequence came from a young man with HIV. The DNA for the CDR3 is TGTGCCTGGAGGGGACAGTATGAAGCTTTCTTT. Translated, it gives CAWRGQYEAFF.